This T cell receptor (beta chain) was recovered during a study of post-analysis software for immune sequencing data. This clonotype was observed a handful of times. What it binds is unknown. Tagging with unique molecular identifiers was a feature of the TCR beta cDNA libraries. TCRdb ran MiXCR on the PCR reads and lists one entry per CDR3 protein. The sample yields some 890,000 distinct CDR3 sequences, 53% seen once. Findings of the study overall: In patients, TRBV5-6, TRBV5-1 and TRBV20-1 belonged to five or six TRBV segments found more frequently than in controls.

This CDR3 is 14 amino acids long. V lost 3 bases and J 2 bases, leaving 9 bases between the germline ends. The germline V gene has CDR1 SGHRS and CDR2 YFSETQ. Sequences were obtained from blood. This TCR derives from a girl aged 10-17 years with multiple sclerosis. The chain links TRBV5-1 to TRBJ1-5; D is uncertain. CDR3 in amino acids: CASSSGEGNQPQHF. The CDR3 DNA reads as TGCGCCAGCAGCTCAGGAGAGGGCAATCAGCCCCAGCATTTT.